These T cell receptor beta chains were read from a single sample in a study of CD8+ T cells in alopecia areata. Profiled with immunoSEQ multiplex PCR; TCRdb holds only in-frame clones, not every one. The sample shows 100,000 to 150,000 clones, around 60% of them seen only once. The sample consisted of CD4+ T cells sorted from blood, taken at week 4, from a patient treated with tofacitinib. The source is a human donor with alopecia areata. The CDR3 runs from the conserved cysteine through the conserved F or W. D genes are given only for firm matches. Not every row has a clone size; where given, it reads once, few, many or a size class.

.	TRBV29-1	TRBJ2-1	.	TGCAGCGTTGTTCATCGGGGTTCTGGGCAGTTCTTC	CSVVHRGSGQFF
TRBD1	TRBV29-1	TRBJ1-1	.	TGCAGCGTTGACACGCAGGGGGCCGGGGACACTGAAGCTTTCTTT	CSVDTQGAGDTEAFF
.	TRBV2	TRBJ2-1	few	TGTGCCAGCAGTGAATACAATGAGCAGTTCTTC	CASSEYNEQFF
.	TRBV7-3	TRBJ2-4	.	TGTGCCAGCAGCTTTTCTTCTGGTTTCGACAAAAACATTCAGTACTTC	CASSFSSGFDKNIQYF
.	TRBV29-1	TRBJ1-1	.	TGCAGCGCCCATAAGGGGACAGAAGCTTTCTTT	CSAHKGTEAFF
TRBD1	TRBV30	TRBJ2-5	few	TGTGCCTGGAAGGGACAGGGGGCAGGGGAGACCCAGTACTTC	CAWKGQGAGETQYF
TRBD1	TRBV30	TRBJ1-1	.	TGTGCCTGGAGTGTAAGGACAGGCACTGAAGCTTTCTTT	CAWSVRTGTEAFF
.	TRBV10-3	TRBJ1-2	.	TGTGCCATCAGTGATGACAGAGCTAACTATGGCTACACCTTC	CAISDDRANYGYTF
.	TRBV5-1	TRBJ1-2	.	TGCGCCAGCAGCTTGATCCCCAGTATGGACTATGGCTACACCTTC	CASSLIPSMDYGYTF
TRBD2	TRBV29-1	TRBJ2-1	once	TGCAGCGTTGAACAACTAGCGGGGGAAAATGAGCAGTTCTTC	CSVEQLAGENEQFF
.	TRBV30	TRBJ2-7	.	TGTGCCTGGAGCACAAACTACGAGCAGTACTTC	CAWSTNYEQYF
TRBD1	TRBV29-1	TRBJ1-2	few	TGCAGCGCAGTGACCAACAACCGGGGACAGGGTAGCTATGGCTACACCTTC	CSAVTNNRGQGSYGYTF
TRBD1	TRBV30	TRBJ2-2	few	TGTGCCAGCGGACAGGGACTTCGGAGGGAGCTGTTTTTT	CASGQGLRRELFF
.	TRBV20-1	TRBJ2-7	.	TGCAGTGCGGCGGGGTCCTACGAGCAGTACTTC	CSAAGSYEQYF
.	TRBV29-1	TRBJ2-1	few	TGCAGCGTTGTTATAATGAGCTCCTACAATGAGCAGTTCTTC	CSVVIMSSYNEQFF